A single sample is the source of the 15 T cell receptor beta chains below, sequenced in a study of OX40 agonist ivuxolimab in advanced cancers. Using immunoSEQ multiplex PCR, the repertoire was profiled, and TCRdb retains in-frame clones only, with some absent. Of tens of thousands of clones listed, approximately 90% were seen once; the top ten hold 40% to 55%. The material sequenced was CD4+ or CD8+ T cells sorted from blood, taken in a trial of the OX40 agonist ivuxolimab. These receptors were obtained from an adult with an advanced solid tumor such as melanoma, head and neck, liver or kidney cancer.

V gene TRBV7-2 combines with J gene TRBJ2-3; 12 bases agree with TRBD2. The CDR3 is 18 residues long. The germline CDR1 and CDR2 sequences are SGHTA and FQGNSA. After removal of 1 base from V and 5 bases from J, the junction contained 10 bases not matched to a gene. The CDR3 here is CASSLDPLAGGRGDTQYF. As DNA, the CDR3 is TGTGCCAGCAGCTTAGACCCACTAGCGGGGGGCCGGGGAGATACGCAGTATTTT.

CDR3 DNA: TGTGCCAGCAGCTTGGCGACCAGCGCGGGGCCCACCTACGAGCAGTACTTC. It specifies CASSLATSAGPTYEQYF. The rearrangement joins TRBV5-5 to TRBJ2-7, with a weak D call TRBD2 (6 bases). The CDR3 runs 17 residues. CDR1 and CDR2 from the germline V gene are SGHKS and YYEKEE (reference sequence). Trimming stripped 0 bases from V and 2 bases from J, with 18 bases between.

This chain connects TRBV27 to TRBJ1-2; no clear D. Deletions cut 10 bases from V and 3 bases from J, with 3 bases between. From germline, CDR1 is MNHEY and CDR2 SMNVEV (reference sequence). CDR3 length: 9 residues. CDR3 DNA: TGTGCCACATACTATGGCTACACCTTC. It is translated as CATYYGYTF.

The J gene is TRBJ1-2, the V gene TRBV28, with D possibly TRBD1 on 6 matching bases. Trimming shortened V by 2 bases and J by 2 bases, and 18 bases separated the two germline ends. Germline-derived CDR1 and CDR2 are MDHEN and SYDVKM. The CDR3 runs to 17 residues. CDR3 DNA sequence: TGTGCCAGCAGTTTAAAGCGGGGGACAAACCCGAACTATGGCTACACCTTC. As protein: CASSLKRGTNPNYGYTF.

The chain has TRBV19 and TRBJ1-4; D is perhaps TRBD1 (5 bases). The CDR3 extends over 16 amino acids. Per the germline V gene, CDR1 is LNHDA and CDR2 is SQIVND (reference sequence). V lost 5 bases and J lost 0, with 13 bases in between. This CDR3 reads CASSDTGLATNEKLFF. The CDR3 DNA reads TGTGCCAGTAGTGACACAGGACTAGCAACTAATGAAAAACTGTTTTTT.

V and J are TRBV14 and TRBJ2-5, with D perhaps matching TRBD2 (6 bases). The CDR3 sequence is 13 residues long. The V and J ends lost 4 bases and 5 bases respectively, with 11 bases between them. The V gene's germline CDR1 is SGHDN and CDR2 FVKESK. CDR3: CASSPFGGETQYF. CDR3 DNA: TGTGCCAGCAGCCCCTTTGGGGGGGAGACCCAGTACTTC.

The chain uses TRBV27 and TRBJ1-6, with 8 positions matching TRBD1. The CDR3 length is 16 residues. V lost 6 bases and J lost 5; bases outside the gene matches: 9. Per germline, CDR1 MNHEY and CDR2 SMNVEV (reference sequence). DNA for the CDR3: TGTGCCAGCAGACCCCAGGGGGCGCAGGATAATTCACCCCTCCACTTT. It translates to CASRPQGAQDNSPLHF.

This clone showed up just once. Written as DNA, the CDR3 is TGTGCCAGCAGTTTATCGCTGACAATTCCCTATGGCTACACCTTC. Protein: CASSLSLTIPYGYTF. The chain carries TRBV27 and TRBJ1-2; D unresolved. The CDR3 covers 15 residues. Per germline, CDR1 MNHEY and CDR2 SMNVEV (reference sequence). V dropped 0 bases and J dropped 4 bases, with 12 bases sitting between them.

J is TRBJ1-1 and V is TRBV6-5; D perhaps matches TRBD1 (6 bases). Trimming removed 0 bases at V and 8 bases at J, with 16 bases between. This CDR3 has 15 residues. CDR1 is MNHEY and CDR2 is SVGAGI in the germline V gene. The CDR3 DNA reads TGTGCCAGCAGTTACTCGAGAATGGGGGCCGGGGAAGCTTTCTTT. Its translation is CASSYSRMGAGEAFF.

In its sample, this clone was seen once. The chain couples TRBV28 to TRBJ1-6, with D possibly matching TRBD1 (5 bases). V lost 3 bases to trimming and J lost 0 bases, with 18 bases between them. Per the germline V gene, CDR1 is MDHEN and CDR2 is SYDVKM. This CDR3 is 19 amino acids long. The CDR3 DNA follows: TGTGCCAGCAGTTTTTCAATGGACACGCCGAGCTCCTATAATTCACCCCTCCACTTT. It translates to CASSFSMDTPSSYNSPLHF.

DNA of the CDR3: TGCGCCAGCAGCCACCGAGGAGAGCGGGGAAGCTCCTACGAGCAGTACTTC. This sequence encodes CASSHRGERGSSYEQYF. The chain links TRBV4-3 to TRBJ2-7; TRBD2 aligns across 7 bases. Per germline, CDR1 LGHNA and CDR2 YSLEER. The J segment lost 0 bases and the V segment lost 3 bases, leaving 11 bases of the junction unmatched. This CDR3 is built from 17 residues.

The chain is built from TRBV5-1 and TRBJ2-7; D not certain. The CDR3 consists of 14 residues. Deletions cut 2 bases from V and 0 bases from J, with 9 bases between. Germline V gene sequence: CDR1 SGHRS, CDR2 YFSETQ. The chain's CDR3 is CASSFSGSSYEQYF. The CDR3 nucleotides read TGCGCCAGCAGCTTTTCAGGCAGCTCCTACGAGCAGTACTTC.

The chain recombines TRBV4-1 with TRBJ2-7; D is ambiguous. The CDR3 contains 12 residues. Germline CDR1 and CDR2: MGHRA and YSYEKL. The V and J ends lost 4 bases and 3 bases respectively, with 7 bases between them. The CDR3 protein is CASSPPNYEQYF. The CDR3 region has the DNA TGCGCCAGCAGCCCACCCAACTACGAGCAGTACTTC.

The chain joins TRBV7-9 to TRBJ1-1; maybe TRBD1 (6 bases). Looked up from germline, CDR1 is SEHNR and CDR2 is FQNEAQ (reference sequence). V lost 6 bases and J 0 bases, leaving 11 bases between the germline ends. The CDR3 runs 14 residues. CDR3 residues: CASRSGHMNTEAFF. CDR3 in DNA: TGTGCCAGCAGATCGGGACACATGAACACTGAAGCTTTCTTT.

V usage is TRBV7-9 and J usage is TRBJ2-3; D not certain. This CDR3 contains 14 residues. V was clipped by 0 bases and J by 0 bases, with 4 bases between them. Germline CDR1 and CDR2: SEHNR and FQNEAQ (reference sequence). The CDR3: CASSLAHSTDTQYF. CDR3 nucleotide sequence: TGTGCCAGCAGCTTAGCCCACAGCACAGATACGCAGTATTTT.